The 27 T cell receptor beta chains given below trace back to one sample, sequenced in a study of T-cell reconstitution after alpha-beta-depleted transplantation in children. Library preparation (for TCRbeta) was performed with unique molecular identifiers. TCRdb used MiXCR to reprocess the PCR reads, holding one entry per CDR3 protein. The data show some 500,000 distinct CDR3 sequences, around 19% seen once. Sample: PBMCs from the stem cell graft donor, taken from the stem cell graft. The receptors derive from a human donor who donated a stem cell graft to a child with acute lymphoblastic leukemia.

The CDR3 DNA is TGTGCCAGCAGTGATACAGGGGCCACGATATTTAACTATGGCTACACCTTC. Translating gives CASSDTGATIFNYGYTF. J is TRBJ1-2 and V is TRBV9, with 7 bases matching TRBD1. With 5 bases clipped from V and 1 base from J, the junction kept 14 bases outside the gene matches. The CDR3 totals 17 residues. Per the germline V gene, CDR1 is SGDLS and CDR2 is YYNGEE.

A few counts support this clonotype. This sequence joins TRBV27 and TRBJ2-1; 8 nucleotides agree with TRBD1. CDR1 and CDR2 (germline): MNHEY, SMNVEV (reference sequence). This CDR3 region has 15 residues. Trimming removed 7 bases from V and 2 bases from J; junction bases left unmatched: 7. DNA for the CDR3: TGTGCCAGCAACCCTGACAGGGGACCCTACAATGAGCAGTTCTTC. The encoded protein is CASNPDRGPYNEQFF.

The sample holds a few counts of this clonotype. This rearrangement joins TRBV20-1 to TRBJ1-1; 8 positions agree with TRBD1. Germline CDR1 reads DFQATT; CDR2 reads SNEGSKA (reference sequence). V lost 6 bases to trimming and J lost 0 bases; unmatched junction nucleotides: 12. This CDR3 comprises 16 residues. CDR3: CSAPDRARFMNTEAFF. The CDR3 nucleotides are TGCAGTGCCCCGGACAGGGCGCGGTTCATGAACACTGAAGCTTTCTTT.

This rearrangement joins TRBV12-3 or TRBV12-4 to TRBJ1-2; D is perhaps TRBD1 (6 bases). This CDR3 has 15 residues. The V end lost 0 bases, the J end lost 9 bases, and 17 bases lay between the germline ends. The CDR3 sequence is CASSLAGGVGYSYTF. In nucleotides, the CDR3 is TGTGCCAGCAGTTTAGCGGGGGGCGTTGGATATAGCTACACCTTC.

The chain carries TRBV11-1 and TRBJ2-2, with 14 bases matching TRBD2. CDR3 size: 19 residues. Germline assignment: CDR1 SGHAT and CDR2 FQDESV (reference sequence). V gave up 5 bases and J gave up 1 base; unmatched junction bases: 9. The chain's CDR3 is CASSAGLAGGIWNTGELFF. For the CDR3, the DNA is TGTGCCAGCAGCGCCGGACTAGCGGGAGGAATTTGGAACACCGGGGAGCTGTTTTTT.

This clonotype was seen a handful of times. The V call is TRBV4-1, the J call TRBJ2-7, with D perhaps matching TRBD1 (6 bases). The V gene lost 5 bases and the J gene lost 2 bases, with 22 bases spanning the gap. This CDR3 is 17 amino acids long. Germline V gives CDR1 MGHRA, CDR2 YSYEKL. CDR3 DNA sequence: TGCGCCAGCAGCTCTTTGCTCATCCGGGACAATACCTACGAGCAGTACTTC. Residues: CASSSLLIRDNTYEQYF.

CDR3 DNA sequence: TGCGCCAGCAGCCTCCGGGACAGCATGAACACTGAAGCTTTCTTT. It codes for CASSLRDSMNTEAFF. The V gene is TRBV4-1, the J gene TRBJ1-1; TRBD1 agrees at 7 bases. This CDR3 has 15 amino acids. The germline gives CDR1 MGHRA, CDR2 YSYEKL. With 4 bases clipped from V and 0 bases from J, the junction kept 5 bases outside the gene matches.

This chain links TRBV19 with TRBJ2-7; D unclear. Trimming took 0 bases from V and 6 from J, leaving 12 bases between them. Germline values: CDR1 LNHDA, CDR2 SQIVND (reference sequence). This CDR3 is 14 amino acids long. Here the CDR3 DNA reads TGTGCCAGTAGTATAGATCTTGAGAGGACCGAGCAGTACTTC. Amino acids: CASSIDLERTEQYF.

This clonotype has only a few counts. The CDR3 sequence is CASSQGFNIGTPRLETQYF. Here the CDR3 DNA reads TGCGCCAGCAGCCAAGGATTTAATATAGGGACTCCGCGTCTAGAGACCCAGTACTTC. The chain carries TRBV4-1 and TRBJ2-5; the D gene is possibly TRBD2 (6 bases). The CDR3 consists of 19 residues. Per germline, CDR1 MGHRA and CDR2 YSYEKL. Trimming stripped 1 base from V and 4 bases from J, with 25 bases between.

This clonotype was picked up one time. The CDR3 loop reads CASSPDRGPYNEQFF. In DNA form, the CDR3 reads TGTGCCAGCTCCCCGGACAGGGGGCCCTACAATGAGCAGTTCTTC. V is TRBV25-1 and J is TRBJ2-1, with 11 bases aligning to TRBD1. The CDR3 is made up of 15 amino acids. With V trimmed by 8 bases and J by 2 bases, 5 bases remained unmatched. Germline CDR1 reads MGHDK; CDR2 reads SYGVNS.

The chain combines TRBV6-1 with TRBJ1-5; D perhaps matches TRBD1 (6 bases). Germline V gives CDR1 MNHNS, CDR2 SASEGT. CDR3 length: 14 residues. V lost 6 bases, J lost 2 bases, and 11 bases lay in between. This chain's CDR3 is CASRLQGGNQPQHF. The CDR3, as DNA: TGTGCCAGCAGGCTACAGGGCGGCAATCAGCCCCAGCATTTT.

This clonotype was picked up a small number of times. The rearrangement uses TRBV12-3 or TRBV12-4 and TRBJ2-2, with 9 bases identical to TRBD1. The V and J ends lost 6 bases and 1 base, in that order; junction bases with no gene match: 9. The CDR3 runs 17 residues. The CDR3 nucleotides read TGTGCCAGCAGCCCGAGGACAGGGGCTAAGAACACCGGGGAGCTGTTTTTT. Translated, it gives CASSPRTGAKNTGELFF.

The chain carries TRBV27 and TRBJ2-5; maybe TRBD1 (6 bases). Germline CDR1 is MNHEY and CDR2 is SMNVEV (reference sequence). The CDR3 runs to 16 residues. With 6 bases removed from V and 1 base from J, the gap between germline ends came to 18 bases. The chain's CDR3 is CASSNTGRRGQETQYF. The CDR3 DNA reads TGTGCCAGCAGCAATACAGGGAGACGCGGCCAAGAGACCCAGTACTTC.

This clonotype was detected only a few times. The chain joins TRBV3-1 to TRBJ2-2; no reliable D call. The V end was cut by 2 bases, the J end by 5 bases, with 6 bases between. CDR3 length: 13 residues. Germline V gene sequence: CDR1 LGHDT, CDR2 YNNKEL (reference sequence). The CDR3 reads CASSQRETGELFF. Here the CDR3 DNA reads TGTGCCAGCAGCCAAAGGGAAACCGGGGAGCTGTTTTTT.

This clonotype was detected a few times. The CDR3, as DNA: TGTGCCAGCAGTTTGGGGGCCTGGGGGACTGAAGCTTTCTTT. Protein: CASSLGAWGTEAFF. The V call is TRBV6-5, the J call TRBJ1-1; tentatively, D is TRBD1 (6 bases). Germline-derived CDR1 and CDR2 are MNHEY and SVGAGI. The CDR3 sequence is 14 residues long. Trimming took 4 bases from V and 5 from J, leaving 14 bases between them.

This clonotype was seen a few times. CDR3 in amino acids: CASSDLYGGTEKLFF. In nucleotides, the CDR3 is TGTGCCAGCAGTGACCTCTACGGCGGGACGGAAAAACTGTTTTTT. The J gene is TRBJ1-4, the V gene TRBV12-3 or TRBV12-4; a possible D gene is TRBD1 (5 bases). The CDR3 length is 15 residues. Trimming cost V 5 bases and J 8 bases, with 18 bases left between them.

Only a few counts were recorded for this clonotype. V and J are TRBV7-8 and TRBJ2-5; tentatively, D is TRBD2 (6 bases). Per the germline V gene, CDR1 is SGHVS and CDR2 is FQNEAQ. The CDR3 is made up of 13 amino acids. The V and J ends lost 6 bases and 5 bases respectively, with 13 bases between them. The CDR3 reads CASSSGGMETQYF. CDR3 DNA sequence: TGTGCCAGCAGTTCCGGCGGGATGGAGACCCAGTACTTC.

In DNA form, the CDR3 reads TGTGCCAGCTCACGACACATTAGCGGTAATGAGCAGTTCTTC. Its translation: CASSRHISGNEQFF. The chain employs TRBV18 and TRBJ2-1; D may be TRBD2 (6 bases). The V end lost 4 bases, the J end lost 7 bases, and 14 bases lay between the germline ends. This CDR3 spans 14 amino acids. CDR1 and CDR2 from the germline V gene are KGHSH and LQKENI. Complete variable domain (other parts from reference TRBV18 and TRBJ2-1): NAGVMQNPRHLVRRRGQEARLRCSPMKGHSHVYWYRQLPEEGLKFMVYLQKENIIDESGMPKERFSAEFPKEGPSILRIQQVVRGDSAAYFCASSRHISGNEQFFGPGTRLTVL.

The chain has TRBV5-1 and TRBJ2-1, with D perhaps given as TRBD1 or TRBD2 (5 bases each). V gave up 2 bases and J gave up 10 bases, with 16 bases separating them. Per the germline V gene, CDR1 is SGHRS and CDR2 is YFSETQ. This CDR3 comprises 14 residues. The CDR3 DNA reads TGCGCCAGCAGCTTTAGGGGACGGGGAAACGAGCAGTTCTTC. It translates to CASSFRGRGNEQFF.

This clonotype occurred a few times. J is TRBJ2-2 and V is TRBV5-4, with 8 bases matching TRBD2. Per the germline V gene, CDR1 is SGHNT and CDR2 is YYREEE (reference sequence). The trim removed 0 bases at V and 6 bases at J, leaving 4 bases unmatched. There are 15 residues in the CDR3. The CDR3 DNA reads TGTGCCAGCAGCTTGGGGACTAGCTTCGCCGGGGAGCTGTTTTTT. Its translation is CASSLGTSFAGELFF.

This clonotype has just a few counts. CDR3 bases: TGTGCTAGTGGTTTGGCTGGACACCAAGAGACCCAGTACTTC. Translation gives CASGLAGHQETQYF. The rearrangement joins TRBV12-5 to TRBJ2-5; no reliable D call. The CDR3 consists of 14 residues. Germline V gives CDR1 LGHNT, CDR2 FRNRAP. V gave up 1 base and J gave up 0 bases, with 6 bases separating them.

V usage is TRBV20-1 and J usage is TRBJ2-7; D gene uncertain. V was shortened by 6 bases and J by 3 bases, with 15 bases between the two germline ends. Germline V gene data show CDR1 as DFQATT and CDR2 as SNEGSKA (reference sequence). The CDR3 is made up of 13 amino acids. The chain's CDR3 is CSAGDRDLYEQYF. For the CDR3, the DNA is TGCAGTGCCGGCGACCGAGACCTCTACGAGCAGTACTTC.

The CDR3 here is CASSSYLAEYLSNTGELFF. Written as DNA, the CDR3 is TGTGCCAGCAGCTCATACTTAGCGGAATATTTATCGAACACCGGGGAGCTGTTTTTT. The chain is built from TRBV5-6 and TRBJ2-2; a weak D match, TRBD2 (6 bases). The CDR3 covers 19 residues. Trimming took off 3 bases at V and 0 bases at J, with 21 bases between the two ends. The germline CDR1 and CDR2 sequences are SGHDT and YYEEEE.

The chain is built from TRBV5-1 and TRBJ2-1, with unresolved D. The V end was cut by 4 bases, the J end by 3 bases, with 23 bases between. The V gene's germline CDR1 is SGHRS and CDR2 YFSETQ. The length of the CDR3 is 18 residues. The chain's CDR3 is CASSESLERLFLYNEQFF. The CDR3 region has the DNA TGCGCCAGCAGCGAGTCGTTAGAGCGCCTTTTTCTCTACAATGAGCAGTTCTTC.

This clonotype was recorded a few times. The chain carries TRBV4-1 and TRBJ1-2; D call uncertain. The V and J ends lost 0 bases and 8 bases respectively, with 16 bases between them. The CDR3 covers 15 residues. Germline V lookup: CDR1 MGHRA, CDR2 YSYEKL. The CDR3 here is CASSQDATLGPGYTF. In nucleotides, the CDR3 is TGCGCCAGCAGCCAAGACGCGACACTAGGGCCGGGCTACACCTTC.

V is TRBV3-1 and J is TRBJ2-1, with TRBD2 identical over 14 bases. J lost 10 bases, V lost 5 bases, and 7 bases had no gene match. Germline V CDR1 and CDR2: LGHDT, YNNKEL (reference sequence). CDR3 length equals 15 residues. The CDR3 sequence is CASSVRLAGGPEQFF. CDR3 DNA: TGTGCCAGCAGCGTCCGACTAGCGGGAGGGCCCGAGCAGTTCTTC.

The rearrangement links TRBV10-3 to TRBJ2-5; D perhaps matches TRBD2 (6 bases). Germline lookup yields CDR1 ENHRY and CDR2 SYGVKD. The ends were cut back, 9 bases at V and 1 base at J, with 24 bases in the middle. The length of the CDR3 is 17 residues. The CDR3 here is CAIRVRDSQNLQETQYF. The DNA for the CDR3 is TGTGCCATTAGGGTCCGGGACTCGCAGAATCTCCAAGAGACCCAGTACTTC.